The 5 T cell receptor beta chains below all came from one sample that was sequenced in a study of T-cell memory formation after mild COVID-19. TCRdb passed the 5' RACE reads through MiXCR, listing each CDR3 protein once. This sample has 580,000 or so distinct CDR3 sequences; 17% occur once, and the top ten carry about 7.4%. What was sequenced was PBMCs or a T cell subset sorted from them (not recorded which). These TCRs come from an adult woman who had mild COVID-19 (a few samples of this study predate the infection). Cell type and time point are not known.

The chain is built from TRBV24-1 and TRBJ2-3, with D possibly being TRBD1 or TRBD2 (6 bases each). CDR1 KGHDR and CDR2 SFDVKD come from the germline V gene. This CDR3 comprises 11 residues. The germline V and J ends were trimmed by 12 bases and 5 bases, with 11 bases remaining between them. Written as DNA, the CDR3 is TGTGCCTCACAGGGAGGAGATACGCAGTATTTT. It yields the protein CASQGGDTQYF.

The chain combines TRBV9 with TRBJ2-2, with TRBD1 matching 8 bases. V lost 3 bases to trimming and J lost 2 bases; unmatched junction nucleotides: 6. The CDR3 contains 16 residues. Germline CDR1 reads SGDLS; CDR2 reads YYNGEE. The CDR3 here is CASSADRGVNTGELFF. CDR3 in DNA: TGTGCCAGCAGCGCAGACAGGGGCGTTAACACCGGGGAGCTGTTTTTT.

There are a few counts of this clonotype. The chain is built from TRBV5-4 and TRBJ2-1; TRBD2 aligns across 11 bases. The CDR3 totals 18 residues. CDR1 SGHNT and CDR2 YYREEE come from the germline V gene (reference sequence). Trimming cost V 4 bases and J 7 bases; bases outside gene matches: 16. CDR3 amino acids: CASSGDWGLAGGNNEQFF. DNA for the CDR3: TGTGCCAGCAGCGGGGACTGGGGGCTAGCGGGAGGAAATAATGAGCAGTTCTTC.

The gene calls are TRBV4-1 and TRBJ1-1, with a possible D match to TRBD1 (5 bases). Trimming pared 3 bases from V and 6 bases from J, leaving 17 bases between. The CDR3 consists of 15 residues. In germline, CDR1 is MGHRA, CDR2 YSYEKL. CDR3 nucleotide sequence: TGCGCCAGCAGCCAGGGTTACGAAAGGGACGCTGAAGCTTTCTTT. Translation gives CASSQGYERDAEAFF.

J is TRBJ2-5 and V is TRBV2, with TRBD2 as a possible D gene (6 bases). The CDR3 runs 15 residues. Germline CDR1 and CDR2: SNHLY and FYNNEI. V lost 3 bases and J lost 3, with 14 bases in between. The CDR3 loop is CASSDSGTAEETQYF. CDR3 nucleotide sequence: TGTGCCAGCAGTGACTCGGGGACTGCGGAAGAGACCCAGTACTTC.